One TCR beta chain is described in this entry. The target antigen is unknown. The data were produced by immunoSEQ multiplex PCR, yet TCRdb's version contains in-frame clones alone and is incomplete. The table lists about 18,000 clones, around 67% of them singletons. This record comes from a study of somatic mutations in cytotoxic T cells in rheumatoid arthritis. Study summary: Patient blood was drawn as 30 ml EDTA; the draw came right after diagnosis and before any treatment. General study points: No significant CD8+ T-cell clonality difference was found between rheumatoid arthritis patients and age-matched controls. Age-dependent increases in CD8+ clonality occurred in rheumatoid arthritis patients but not in healthy controls.

V was trimmed by 5 bases and J by 4 bases, leaving 11 bases between them. The V gene's germline CDR1 is LNHDA and CDR2 SQIVND (reference sequence). The CDR3 is 13 amino acids. The V gene is TRBV19, the J gene TRBJ1-1; D uncertain. Sequencing was done on a sample of CD8+ T cells sorted from blood. This TCR derives from an adult with rheumatoid arthritis. The CDR3 coding sequence is TGTGCCAGTAGTCTGGGGTTTTTCACTGAAGCTTTCTTT. Protein: CASSLGFFTEAFF.